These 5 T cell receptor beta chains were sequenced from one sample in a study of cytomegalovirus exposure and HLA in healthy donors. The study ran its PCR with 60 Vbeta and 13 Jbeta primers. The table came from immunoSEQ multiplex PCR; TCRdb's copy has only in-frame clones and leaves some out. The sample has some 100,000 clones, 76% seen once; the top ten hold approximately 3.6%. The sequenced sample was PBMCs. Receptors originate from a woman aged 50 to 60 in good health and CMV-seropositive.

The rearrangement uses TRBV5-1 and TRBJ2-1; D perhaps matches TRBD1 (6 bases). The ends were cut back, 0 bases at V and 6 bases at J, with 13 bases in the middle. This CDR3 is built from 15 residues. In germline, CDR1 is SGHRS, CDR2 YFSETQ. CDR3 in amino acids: CASSLAAGVINEQFF. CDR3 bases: TGCGCCAGCAGCTTGGCGGCAGGGGTTATCAATGAGCAGTTCTTC.

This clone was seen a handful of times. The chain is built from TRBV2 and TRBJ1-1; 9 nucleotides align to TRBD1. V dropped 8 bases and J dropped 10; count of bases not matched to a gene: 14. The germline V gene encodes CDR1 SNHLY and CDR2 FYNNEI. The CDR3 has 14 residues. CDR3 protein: CASLTEQGASSAFF. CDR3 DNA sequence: TGTGCCAGCTTGACAGAACAGGGGGCGAGTTCAGCTTTCTTT.

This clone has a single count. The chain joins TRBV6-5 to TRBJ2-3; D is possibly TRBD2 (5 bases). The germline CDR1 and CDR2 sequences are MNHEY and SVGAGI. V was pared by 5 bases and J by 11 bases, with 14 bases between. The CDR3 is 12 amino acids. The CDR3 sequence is CASSRTGIRQYF. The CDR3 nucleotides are TGTGCCAGCAGTAGAACGGGGATTCGGCAGTATTTT.

In DNA form, the CDR3 reads TGTGCCACCGGACTAGCAGAGCAGTTCTTC. This gives the protein CATGLAEQFF. The chain links TRBV15 to TRBJ2-1; 8 nucleotides match TRBD2. The CDR3 totals 10 residues. J was trimmed by 10 bases and V by 8 bases; bases with no gene match: 1. Germline lookup yields CDR1 LNHNV and CDR2 YYDKDF (reference sequence). The full variable domain, completed using reference TRBV15 and TRBJ2-1, is DAMVIQNPRYQVTQFGKPVTLSCSQTLNHNVMYWYQQKSSQAPKLLFHYYDKDFNNEADTPDNFQSRRPNTSFCFLDIRSPGLGDTAMYLCATGLAEQFFGPGTRLTVL.

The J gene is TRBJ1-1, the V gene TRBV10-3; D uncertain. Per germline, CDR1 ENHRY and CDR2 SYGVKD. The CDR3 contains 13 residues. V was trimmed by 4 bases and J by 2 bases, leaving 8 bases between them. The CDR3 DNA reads TGTGCCATCAGTGGGTCCTTTAACACTGAAGCTTTCTTT. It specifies CAISGSFNTEAFF.